Listed below are T cell receptor beta chains from one sample, sequenced in a study of OX40 agonist ivuxolimab in advanced cancers. Data came from immunoSEQ multiplex PCR; TCRdb stores just in-frame clones and leaves some out. The table records some 11,000 clones, around three quarters of them present only once. The sequencing used CD4+ or CD8+ T cells sorted from blood, collected in a trial of the OX40 agonist ivuxolimab. The receptors come from an adult with an advanced solid tumor such as melanoma, head and neck, liver or kidney cancer. CDR3s leave out the opening cysteine and the closing phenylalanine or tryptophan. The D gene is left open where the match is weak. Where a row states a size, it is once, few, many or the class of an expanded clone; other rows omit it.

-,TRBJ2-7,TRBV20-1,few,SARESNEQY
TRBD2,TRBJ2-5,TRBV30,-,ASTSGRALRETQY
TRBD1,TRBJ2-5,TRBV6-5,-,ASSYDRGPETQY
TRBD1,TRBJ1-2,TRBV27,medium-sized,ASSTQGANYGYT
TRBD1,TRBJ1-1,TRBV7-9,-,ASSPRGGALRAF
TRBD2,TRBJ2-2,TRBV5-1,-,ASGYRLAANTGELF
-,TRBJ2-7,TRBV6-1,-,ASSERGQAFYEQY
TRBD2,TRBJ2-5,TRBV9,-,ASSPTSGLTSTQY
TRBD2,TRBJ2-7,TRBV11-2,-,ASSPGTSSYEQY
-,TRBJ1-4,TRBV30,-,AWSVNIGAQREKLF
TRBD1,TRBJ2-2,TRBV10-3,few,AIRSALDRGPAGELF
TRBD2,TRBJ2-7,TRBV13,-,ASSLASSGLTYEQY
-,TRBJ1-3,TRBV7-9,-,ASSSDTGTGGSGNTIY
TRBD2,TRBJ2-7,TRBV19,few,ASSIYVAGEYEQY
TRBD1,TRBJ1-1,TRBV6-6,-,ASTDRGKAITEAF
TRBD1,TRBJ1-2,TRBV7-2,-,ASSLVRGQGEDYGYT
-,TRBJ2-1,TRBV21-1,-,ASSKVGAGATMTYNEQF
-,TRBJ1-5,TRBV28,-,ASSSHRIDSNQPQH
-,TRBJ2-1,TRBV5-4,-,ASSLRQSEAYNEQF
TRBD1,TRBJ1-5,TRBV19,few,ASQTGFNNQPQH
TRBD2,TRBJ2-7,TRBV7-8,-,ASSLAGLASYEQY
TRBD2,TRBJ2-7,TRBV5-4,-,ASSLGAGAYEQY
-,TRBJ2-7,TRBV27,-,ASSLSGPPDEQY
TRBD1,TRBJ1-1,TRBV29-1,-,SVEMPGGTEAF
-,TRBJ2-7,TRBV2,-,ASSGYEQY